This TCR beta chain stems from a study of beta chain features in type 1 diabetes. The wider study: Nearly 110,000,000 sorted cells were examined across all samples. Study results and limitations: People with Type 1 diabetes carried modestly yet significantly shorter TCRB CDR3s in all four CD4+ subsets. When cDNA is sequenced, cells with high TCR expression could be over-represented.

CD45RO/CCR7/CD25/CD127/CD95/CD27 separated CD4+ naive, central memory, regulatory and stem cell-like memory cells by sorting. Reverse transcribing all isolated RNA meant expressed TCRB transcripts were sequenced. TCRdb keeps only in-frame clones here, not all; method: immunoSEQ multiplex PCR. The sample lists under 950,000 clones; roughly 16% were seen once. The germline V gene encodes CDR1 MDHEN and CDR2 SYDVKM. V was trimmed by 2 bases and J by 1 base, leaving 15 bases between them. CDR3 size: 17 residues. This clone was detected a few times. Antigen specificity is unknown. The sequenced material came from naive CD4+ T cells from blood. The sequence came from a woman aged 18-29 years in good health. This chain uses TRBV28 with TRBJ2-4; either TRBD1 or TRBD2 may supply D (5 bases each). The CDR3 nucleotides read TGTGCCAGCAGTTTAATAGGAGGCGAGGGGGCCAAAAACATTCAGTACTTC. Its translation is CASSLIGGEGAKNIQYF.